Shown below are 25 T cell receptor beta chains from a single sample sequenced in a study of T cells in Graves' hyperthyroidism and ophthalmopathy. It was RNA transcripts that yielded the amplified TCR beta CDR3 regions. During a first-round RT-PCR of the TCR CDR3, the HTBI primer set was used. MiXCR was run by TCRdb on the multiplex PCR reads, yielding one entry per CDR3 protein. The sample contains 280,000 or so distinct CDR3 sequences, about 15% of which appear only once. Sequencing was done on a sample of blood. The receptors shown here come from a woman in her forties or fifties with Graves' hyperthyroidism that later progressed to Graves' ophthalmopathy.

Only a few counts were recorded for this clonotype. The chain is built from TRBV20-1 and TRBJ1-5, with D unresolved. The germline gives CDR1 DFQATT, CDR2 SNEGSKA (reference sequence). The germline V and J ends were trimmed by 5 bases and 3 bases, with 5 bases remaining between them. The CDR3 is 11 residues long. The CDR3 sequence is CSAGPNQPQHF. The DNA of the CDR3 is TGCAGTGCTGGCCCCAATCAGCCCCAGCATTTT.

There are many counts of this clonotype. The chain carries TRBV11-2 and TRBJ1-6; D is ambiguous. The CDR3 runs to 13 residues. In germline, CDR1 is SGHAT, CDR2 FQNNGV. V lost 0 bases and J 8 bases, leaving 5 bases between the germline ends. CDR3 nucleotide sequence: TGTGCCAGCAGCTTAGATCTCTATTCACCCCTCCACTTT. Its protein is CASSLDLYSPLHF.

This chain joins TRBV19 and TRBJ2-1, with 8 bases aligning to TRBD2. Germline loops: CDR1 LNHDA, CDR2 SQIVND (reference sequence). Germline trimming cut 5 bases from V and 3 bases from J; bases unmatched to any gene: 6. The CDR3 sequence is 15 residues long. The CDR3 DNA follows: TGTGCCAGTAGTTTTAGCGGGAACCACTACAATGAGCAGTTCTTC. Protein product: CASSFSGNHYNEQFF.

V gene TRBV12-5 combines with J gene TRBJ2-1, with D possibly matching TRBD2 (5 bases). Germline V CDR1 and CDR2: LGHNT, FRNRAP. Trimming stripped 6 bases from V and 4 bases from J, with 19 bases between. This CDR3 contains 16 residues. The CDR3 nucleotides read TGTGCTAGTGGGCAAGAACTAGTGGGTGGTTACAATGAGCAGTTCTTC. Encoded protein: CASGQELVGGYNEQFF.

As concerns this clonotype: At one end, the junction sequence differs from germline, possibly due to a read error. The chain employs TRBV29-1 and TRBJ2-5, with D possibly matching TRBD2 (5 bases). There are 15 residues in the CDR3. The germline V gene encodes CDR1 SQVTM and CDR2 ANQGSEA. CDR3 nucleotide sequence: TGCGGCGTTGTATACGGATCAGGAGGCCAAGAGACCCAGTACTTC. The encoded protein is CGVVYGSGGQETQYF.

This clonotype was detected many times. V and J are TRBV18 and TRBJ1-2, with D unclear. Between the trimmed V and J ends, which lost 6 bases and 3 bases, there was a span of 11 bases. Germline values: CDR1 KGHSH, CDR2 LQKENI. The CDR3 sequence is 13 residues long. The CDR3 DNA reads as TGTGCCAGCTCCCGAGACCAAGACTATGGCTACACCTTC. Translated, it gives CASSRDQDYGYTF. The full variable domain, in which reference TRBV18 and TRBJ1-2 provide the parts outside the CDR3, is NAGVMQNPRHLVRRRGQEARLRCSPMKGHSHVYWYRQLPEEGLKFMVYLQKENIIDESGMPKERFSAEFPKEGPSILRIQQVVRGDSAAYFCASSRDQDYGYTFGSGTRLTVV.

This clonotype was observed many times. The chain carries TRBV16 and TRBJ1-1, with D unclear. This CDR3 region has 13 residues. The germline gives CDR1 KGHSY, CDR2 FQNENV. V lost 0 bases to trimming and J lost 7 bases, with 9 bases between them. The CDR3 nucleotides are TGTGCCAGCAGCCAATCGATTTGGGGTGAAGCTTTCTTT. Amino acid sequence: CASSQSIWGEAFF.

This clonotype was counted only a few times. CDR3 in amino acids: CASSFSAGLFYEQYF. DNA of the CDR3: TGTGCCAGCAGCTTTTCCGCGGGTTTATTCTACGAGCAGTACTTC. The J gene is TRBJ2-7, the V gene TRBV5-6; D might be TRBD2 (5 bases). The germline V gene encodes CDR1 SGHDT and CDR2 YYEEEE. Trimming pared 2 bases from V and 3 bases from J, leaving 15 bases between. The CDR3 runs to 15 residues.

This clonotype occurred many times. J is TRBJ2-7 and V is TRBV28; D remains unclear. From germline, CDR1 is MDHEN and CDR2 SYDVKM. CDR3 size: 10 residues. V lost 8 bases and J lost 2, with 4 bases in between. This chain's CDR3 is CASGPYEQYF. The DNA for the CDR3 is TGTGCCAGCGGCCCCTACGAGCAGTACTTC.

The table lists this clonotype with a few counts. This may stem from a read error, because a much larger clone lies one nucleotide away. The chain combines TRBV2 with TRBJ2-5; the D gene is possibly TRBD2 (6 bases). Trimming removed 0 bases from V and 9 bases from J, with 17 bases in between. This CDR3 contains 15 residues. Germline values: CDR1 SNHLY, CDR2 FYNNEI. The CDR3 loop reads CASSEARGYPEPQYF. The CDR3 DNA reads TGTGCCAGCAGTGAAGCACGGGGGTACCCAGAACCCCAGTACTTC.

There are many counts of this clonotype. This sequence joins TRBV28 and TRBJ1-5; possible D gene TRBD1, 5 bases. The germline V and J ends were trimmed by 5 bases and 9 bases, with 23 bases remaining between them. There are 16 residues in the CDR3. Germline-derived CDR1 and CDR2 are MDHEN and SYDVKM. CDR3 sequence: CASSRTRQPPGLPQHF. DNA for the CDR3: TGTGCCAGCAGTCGAACGAGACAGCCCCCAGGTCTGCCCCAGCATTTT.

Many counts were recorded for this clonotype. The V call is TRBV20-1, the J call TRBJ1-2; D is perhaps TRBD1 (5 bases). V dropped 6 bases and J dropped 8 bases, with 13 bases sitting between them. Germline loops: CDR1 DFQATT, CDR2 SNEGSKA (reference sequence). The CDR3 covers 11 residues. CDR3: CSAPQERGYTF. CDR3 in DNA: TGCAGTGCCCCACAGGAGAGAGGCTACACCTTC.

Comments on this clonotype: A clone one base away is much larger, so this may be a read error. This chain connects TRBV28 to TRBJ2-2; D not certain. Germline CDR1 is MDHEN and CDR2 is SYDVKM. Trimming took off 2 bases at V and 13 bases at J, with 17 bases between the two ends. The CDR3 is made up of 14 amino acids. This chain's CDR3 is CASSLGRAVGGLFF. CDR3 in DNA: TGTGCCAGCAGTTTAGGACGGGCCGTAGGTGGGCTGTTTTTT.

V and J are TRBV28 and TRBJ1-2; D is possibly TRBD1 (5 bases). There are 15 residues in the CDR3. Germline-derived CDR1 and CDR2 are MDHEN and SYDVKM. Trimming cost V 0 bases and J 4 bases, with 12 bases left between them. The CDR3 spells CASSLWQGDSYGYTF. DNA for the CDR3: TGTGCCAGCAGTTTATGGCAGGGTGATAGCTATGGCTACACCTTC.

This clonotype was counted many times. The J gene is TRBJ2-1, the V gene TRBV7-3; D not resolved. Germline CDR1 SGHTA, CDR2 FQGTGA. The CDR3 contains 13 residues. V was cut by 5 bases and J by 7 bases, with 12 bases left in between. The CDR3: CASSPTYRNEQFF. Written as DNA, the CDR3 is TGTGCCAGCAGCCCAACGTATAGGAATGAGCAGTTCTTC.

This clonotype was detected a few times. The V call is TRBV5-6, the J call TRBJ2-5; 8 nucleotides align to TRBD2. The CDR3 spans 17 residues. Looked up from germline, CDR1 is SGHDT and CDR2 is YYEEEE. V trimming: 3 bases; J trimming: 2 bases; junction bases outside the gene matches: 12. CDR3 sequence: CASSSGLGIWDQETQYF. The CDR3 DNA reads as TGTGCCAGCAGCTCGGGACTAGGGATTTGGGATCAAGAGACCCAGTACTTC.

The gene calls are TRBV29-1 and TRBJ2-1, with TRBD1 as a possible D gene (7 bases). Germline assignment: CDR1 SQVTM and CDR2 ANQGSEA. The CDR3 is 17 residues long. The V gene lost 1 base and the J gene lost 3 bases, with 19 bases spanning the gap. CDR3 DNA sequence: TGCAGCGTTGAAGTCGGTTACCCGGGGGACAGCTACAATGAGCAGTTCTTC. Its translation: CSVEVGYPGDSYNEQFF.

The chain uses TRBV5-4 and TRBJ2-6; D not resolved. Deletions cut 2 bases from V and 2 bases from J, with 8 bases between. The CDR3 covers 15 residues. Germline CDR1 and CDR2: SGHNT and YYREEE (reference sequence). The CDR3 nucleotides read TGTGCCAGCAGCTTATACCTAGCTGGGGCCAACGTCCTGACTTTC. Translating it yields CASSLYLAGANVLTF.

This clonotype came up many times. V is TRBV29-1 and J is TRBJ1-1; 7 bases are shared with TRBD1. V lost 0 bases to trimming and J lost 0 bases; unmatched junction nucleotides: 7. The germline gives CDR1 SQVTM, CDR2 ANQGSEA. The CDR3 is 16 amino acids. CDR3 in amino acids: CSVEDSGGALNTEAFF. CDR3 nucleotides: TGCAGCGTTGAAGATTCAGGGGGGGCCTTGAACACTGAAGCTTTCTTT.

This clonotype was counted a few times. The chain combines TRBV6-1 with TRBJ2-7, with 11 bases aligning to TRBD2. The CDR3 is 15 residues long. The junction had 5 bases not matched to a gene; V was cut back by 6 bases and J by 1 base. CDR1 is MNHNS, CDR2 SASEGT, per germline. The CDR3 spells CASRYGLAGSYEQYF. The CDR3 nucleotides read TGTGCCAGCAGGTACGGACTAGCGGGTTCCTACGAGCAGTACTTC.

The J gene is TRBJ1-5, the V gene TRBV28, with D possibly TRBD1 on 6 matching bases. In germline, CDR1 is MDHEN, CDR2 SYDVKM. V lost 7 bases and J lost 0, with 19 bases in between. The CDR3 consists of 17 residues. The CDR3 DNA reads TGTGCCAGCACCCGTCGGGACACCGATTATAGCAATCAGCCCCAGCATTTT. Residues: CASTRRDTDYSNQPQHF.

A remark on this clonotype: This may be a read error: a much more frequent sequence differs by one nucleotide. This chain uses TRBV5-1 with TRBJ1-2; D unclear. This CDR3 is 13 amino acids long. Germline CDR1 SGHRS, CDR2 YFSETQ. V was clipped by 2 bases and J by 5 bases, with 10 bases between them. CDR3 coding DNA: TGCGCCAGCAGCTTACATGGGCGGTATGGCTACACCTTC. It codes for CASSLHGRYGYTF.

The DNA of the CDR3 is TGTGCCAGCAGCGCCGGGACAGAGAGCTCCTACGAGCAGTACTTC. Translated: CASSAGTESSYEQYF. The chain employs TRBV11-1 and TRBJ2-7; TRBD1 aligns across 7 bases. V lost 5 bases and J lost 0; bases outside the gene matches: 7. This CDR3 has 15 residues. The germline V gene has CDR1 SGHAT and CDR2 FQDESV (reference sequence).

This clonotype was detected ten times or more. This chain connects TRBV7-2 to TRBJ2-5; D might be TRBD1 (7 bases). This CDR3 comprises 15 residues. In germline, CDR1 is SGHTA, CDR2 FQGNSA. Trimming pared 5 bases from V and 3 bases from J, leaving 16 bases between. CDR3 protein: CASSARQGLKETQYF. In DNA form, the CDR3 reads TGTGCCAGCAGCGCCCGACAGGGACTTAAAGAGACCCAGTACTTC.

This clonotype showed up just a few times. The genes are TRBV5-4 and TRBJ2-4, with 7 positions matching TRBD1. Trimming removed 4 bases from V and 5 bases from J; junction bases left unmatched: 6. Per germline, CDR1 SGHNT and CDR2 YYREEE (reference sequence). This CDR3 contains 14 residues. The DNA for the CDR3 is TGTGCCAGCAGCGATCGGGACAGACAAAACATTCAGTACTTC. Protein product: CASSDRDRQNIQYF.